The clone carrying this TCR beta chain was observed a single time. Its antigen remains unidentified. The source of the sample is a study of T-cell memory formation after mild COVID-19. With constant-segment primers, 5'RACE yielded cDNA libraries of TCR alpha and TCR beta that carried sample barcodes and UMIs. TCRdb fed the 5' RACE reads into MiXCR, producing one record per CDR3 protein. The data hold about 240,000 distinct CDR3 sequences, with approximately 9% observed a single time. Study-level results: Later expanders leaned CD4+, whereas clones that contracted between day 15 and 85 were balanced CD4/CD8.

This clonotype was obtained from a man between 18 and 35 years old who had mild COVID-19 (a few samples of this study predate the infection). Cell type and time point are not known. Sequenced input: PBMCs or a T cell subset sorted from them (not recorded which).

The CDR3 spells CASSEVAGASYSPYEQYF. CDR3 sequence (DNA): TGTGCCAGCAGTGAAGTAGCGGGGGCCTCTTACAGTCCCTACGAGCAGTACTTC. This chain joins TRBV6-1 and TRBJ2-7; 9 nucleotides line up with TRBD2. This CDR3 has 18 residues. Losses at the gene ends were 1 base for V and 2 bases for J; bases not matched to a gene: 12. CDR1 is MNHNS, CDR2 SASEGT, per germline.